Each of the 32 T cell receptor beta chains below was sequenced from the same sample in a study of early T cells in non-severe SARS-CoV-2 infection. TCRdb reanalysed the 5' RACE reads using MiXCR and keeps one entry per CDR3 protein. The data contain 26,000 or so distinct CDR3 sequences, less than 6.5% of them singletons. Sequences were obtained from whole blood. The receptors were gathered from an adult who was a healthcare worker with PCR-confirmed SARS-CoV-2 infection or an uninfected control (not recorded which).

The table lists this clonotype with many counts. CDR3 coding DNA: TGTGCCAGCAGTCCCCCCCAGTGGACAGATACGCAGTATTTT. Protein: CASSPPQWTDTQYF. The chain has TRBV12-3 or TRBV12-4 and TRBJ2-3; D is ambiguous. CDR3 size: 14 residues. The V end lost 5 bases, the J end lost 3 bases, and 12 bases lay between the germline ends.

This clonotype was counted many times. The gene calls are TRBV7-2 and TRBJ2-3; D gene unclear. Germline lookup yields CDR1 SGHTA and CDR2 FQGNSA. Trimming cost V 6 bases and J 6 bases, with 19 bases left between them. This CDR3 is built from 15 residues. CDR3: CASRPTRSSMDTQYF. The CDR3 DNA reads TGTGCCAGCAGACCAACTCGGAGTTCGATGGATACGCAGTATTTT. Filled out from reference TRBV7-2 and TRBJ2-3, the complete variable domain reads GAGVSQSPSNKVTEKGKDVELRCDPISGHTALYWYRQSLGQGLEFLIYFQGNSAPDKSGLPSDRFSAERTGGSVSTLTIQRTQQEDSAVYLCASRPTRSSMDTQYFGPGTRLTVL.

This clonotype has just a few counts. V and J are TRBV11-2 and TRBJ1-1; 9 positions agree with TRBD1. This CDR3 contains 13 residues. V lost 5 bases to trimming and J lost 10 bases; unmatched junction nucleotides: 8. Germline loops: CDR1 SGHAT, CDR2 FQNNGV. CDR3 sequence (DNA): TGTGCCAGCAGCCTTAGGACAGGGGACCGAGCTTTCTTT. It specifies CASSLRTGDRAFF.

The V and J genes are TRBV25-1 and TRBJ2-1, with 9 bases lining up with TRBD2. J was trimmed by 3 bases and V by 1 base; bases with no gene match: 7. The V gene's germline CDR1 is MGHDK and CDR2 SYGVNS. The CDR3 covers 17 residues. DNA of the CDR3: TGTGCCAGCAGTGAATTCCCCCTAGCGGGGATCTACAATGAGCAGTTCTTC. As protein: CASSEFPLAGIYNEQFF.

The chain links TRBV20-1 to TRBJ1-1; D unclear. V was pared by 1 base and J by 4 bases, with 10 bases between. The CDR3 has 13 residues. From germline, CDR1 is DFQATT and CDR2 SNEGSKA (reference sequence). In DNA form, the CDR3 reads TGCAGTGCTAGAGCCCCCCTGGGCACTGAAGCTTTCTTT. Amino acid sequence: CSARAPLGTEAFF.

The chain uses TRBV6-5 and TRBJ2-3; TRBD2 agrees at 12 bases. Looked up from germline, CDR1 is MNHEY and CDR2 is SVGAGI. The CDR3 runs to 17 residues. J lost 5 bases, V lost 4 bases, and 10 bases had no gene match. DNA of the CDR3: TGTGCCAGCAGTTCTCCGACGCTAGCGGGGGGGTTAGATACGCAGTATTTT. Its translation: CASSSPTLAGGLDTQYF.

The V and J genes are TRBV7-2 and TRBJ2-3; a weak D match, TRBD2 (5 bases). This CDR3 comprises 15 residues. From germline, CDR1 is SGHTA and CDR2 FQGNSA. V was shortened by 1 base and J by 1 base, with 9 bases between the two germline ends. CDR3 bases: TGTGCCAGCAGCTTAGAGAGGGTCCGCACAGATACGCAGTATTTT. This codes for CASSLERVRTDTQYF. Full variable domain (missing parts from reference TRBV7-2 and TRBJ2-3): GAGVSQSPSNKVTEKGKDVELRCDPISGHTALYWYRQSLGQGLEFLIYFQGNSAPDKSGLPSDRFSAERTGGSVSTLTIQRTQQEDSAVYLCASSLERVRTDTQYFGPGTRLTVL.

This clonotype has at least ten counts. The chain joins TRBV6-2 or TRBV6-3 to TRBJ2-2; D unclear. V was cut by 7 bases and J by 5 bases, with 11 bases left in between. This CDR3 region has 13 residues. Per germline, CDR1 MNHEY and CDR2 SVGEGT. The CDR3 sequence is CASNPFGTGELFF. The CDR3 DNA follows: TGTGCCAGCAACCCCTTTGGGACCGGGGAGCTGTTTTTT.

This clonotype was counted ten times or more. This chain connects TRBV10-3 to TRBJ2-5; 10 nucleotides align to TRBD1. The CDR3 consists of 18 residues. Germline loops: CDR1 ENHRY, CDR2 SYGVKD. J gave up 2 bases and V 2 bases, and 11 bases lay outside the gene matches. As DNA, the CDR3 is TGTGCCATCAGTGAGCCTCATCCTGGGGACAGGGGACAAGAGACCCAGTACTTC. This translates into CAISEPHPGDRGQETQYF.

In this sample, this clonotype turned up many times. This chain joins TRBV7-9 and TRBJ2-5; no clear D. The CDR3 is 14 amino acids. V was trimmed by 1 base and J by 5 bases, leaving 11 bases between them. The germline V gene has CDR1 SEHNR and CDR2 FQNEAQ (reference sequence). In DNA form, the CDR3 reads TGTGCCAGCAGCTTAGACAGTAGAACTGAGACCCAGTACTTC. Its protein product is CASSLDSRTETQYF.

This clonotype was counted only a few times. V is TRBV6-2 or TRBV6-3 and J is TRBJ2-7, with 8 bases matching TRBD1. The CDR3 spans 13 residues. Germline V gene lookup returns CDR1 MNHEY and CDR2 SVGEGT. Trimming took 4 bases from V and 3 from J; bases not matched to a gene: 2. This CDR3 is CASSWDRIYEQYF. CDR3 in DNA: TGTGCCAGCAGTTGGGACAGGATCTACGAGCAGTACTTC.

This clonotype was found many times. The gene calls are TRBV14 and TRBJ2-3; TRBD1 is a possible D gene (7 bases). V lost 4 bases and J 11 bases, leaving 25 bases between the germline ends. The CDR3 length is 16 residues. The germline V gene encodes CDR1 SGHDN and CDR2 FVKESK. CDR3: CASSPRQGLSLPLQYF. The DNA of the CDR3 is TGTGCCAGCAGCCCGCGACAGGGACTGTCCCTCCCGCTGCAGTATTTT.

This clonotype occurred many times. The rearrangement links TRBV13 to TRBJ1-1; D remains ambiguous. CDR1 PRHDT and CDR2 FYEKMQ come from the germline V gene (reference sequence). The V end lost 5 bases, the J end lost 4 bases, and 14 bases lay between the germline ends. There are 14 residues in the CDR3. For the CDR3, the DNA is TGTGCCAGCAGCCGGCAGGAGCGAGGCACTGAAGCTTTCTTT. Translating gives CASSRQERGTEAFF.

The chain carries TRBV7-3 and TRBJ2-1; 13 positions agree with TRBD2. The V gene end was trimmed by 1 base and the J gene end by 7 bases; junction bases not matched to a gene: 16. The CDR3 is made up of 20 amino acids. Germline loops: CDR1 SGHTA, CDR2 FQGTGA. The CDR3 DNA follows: TGTGCCAGCAGCTTAAAGCCTCGACTAGCGGGGGGCCTAAAAGGGAATGAGCAGTTCTTC. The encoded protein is CASSLKPRLAGGLKGNEQFF.

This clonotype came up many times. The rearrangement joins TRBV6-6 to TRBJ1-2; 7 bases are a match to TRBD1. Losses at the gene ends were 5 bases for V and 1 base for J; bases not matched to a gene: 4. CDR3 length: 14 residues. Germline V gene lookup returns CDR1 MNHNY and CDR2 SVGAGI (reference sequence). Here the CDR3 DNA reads TGTGCCAGCAGTGACAGGGCCGTTAACTATGGCTACACCTTC. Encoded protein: CASSDRAVNYGYTF.

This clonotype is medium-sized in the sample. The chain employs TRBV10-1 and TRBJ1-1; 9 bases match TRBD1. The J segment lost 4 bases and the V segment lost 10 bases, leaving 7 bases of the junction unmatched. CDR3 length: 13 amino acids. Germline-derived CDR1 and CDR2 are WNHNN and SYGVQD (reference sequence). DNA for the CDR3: TGCGCCACACAGGGGGCCCTAATCACTGAAGCTTTCTTT. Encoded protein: CATQGALITEAFF.

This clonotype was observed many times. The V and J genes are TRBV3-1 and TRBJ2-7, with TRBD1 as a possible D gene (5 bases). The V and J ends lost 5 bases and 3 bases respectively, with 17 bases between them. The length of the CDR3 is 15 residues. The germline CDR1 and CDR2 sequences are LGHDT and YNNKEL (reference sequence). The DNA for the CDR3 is TGTGCCAGCAGCTACGGACACCGGCCTTACTACGAGCAGTACTTC. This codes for CASSYGHRPYYEQYF.

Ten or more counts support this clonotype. Here the CDR3 reads CSARVSGDYNSPLHF. CDR3 bases: TGCAGTGCTAGAGTCTCTGGTGACTATAATTCACCCCTCCACTTT. The genes are TRBV20-1 and TRBJ1-6, with D unclear. The V gene lost 1 base and the J gene lost 3 bases, with 10 bases spanning the gap. This CDR3 spans 15 amino acids. Looked up from germline, CDR1 is DFQATT and CDR2 is SNEGSKA (reference sequence).

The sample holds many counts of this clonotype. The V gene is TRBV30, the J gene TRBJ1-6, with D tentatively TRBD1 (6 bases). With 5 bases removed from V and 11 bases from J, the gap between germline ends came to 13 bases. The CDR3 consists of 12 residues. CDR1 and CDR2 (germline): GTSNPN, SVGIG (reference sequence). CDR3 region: CAWPGHSPPLHF. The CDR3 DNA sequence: TGTGCCTGGCCGGGACATAGTCCACCCCTCCACTTT.

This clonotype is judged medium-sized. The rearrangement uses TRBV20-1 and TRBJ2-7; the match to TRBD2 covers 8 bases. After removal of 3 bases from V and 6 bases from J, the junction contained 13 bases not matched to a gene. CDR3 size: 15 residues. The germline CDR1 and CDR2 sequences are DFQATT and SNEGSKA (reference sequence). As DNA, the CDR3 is TGCAGTGCTAGTAGTAGCGGGGCCACCCCATTCGAGCAGTACTTC. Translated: CSASSSGATPFEQYF.

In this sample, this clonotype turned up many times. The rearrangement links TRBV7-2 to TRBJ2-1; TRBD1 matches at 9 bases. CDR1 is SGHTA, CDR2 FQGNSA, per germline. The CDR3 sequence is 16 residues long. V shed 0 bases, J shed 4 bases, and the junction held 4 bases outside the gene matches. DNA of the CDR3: TGTGCCAGCAGCTTAGCCGGGACAGGGTCTTACAATGAGCAGTTCTTC. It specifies CASSLAGTGSYNEQFF.

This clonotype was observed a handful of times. This CDR3 reads CASSPGESYGYTF. The DNA of the CDR3 is TGTGCCAGCAGCCCAGGAGAATCTTATGGCTACACCTTC. The chain combines TRBV7-2 with TRBJ1-2; D call uncertain. Per the germline V gene, CDR1 is SGHTA and CDR2 is FQGNSA. The CDR3 consists of 13 residues. The V and J ends lost 5 bases and 5 bases respectively, with 12 bases between them.

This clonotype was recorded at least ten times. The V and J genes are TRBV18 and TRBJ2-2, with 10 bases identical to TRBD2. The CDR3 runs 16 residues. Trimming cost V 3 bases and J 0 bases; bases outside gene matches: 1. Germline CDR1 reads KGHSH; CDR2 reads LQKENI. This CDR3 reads CASSPTSGANTGELFF. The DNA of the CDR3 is TGTGCCAGCTCACCTACTAGCGGGGCGAACACCGGGGAGCTGTTTTTT.

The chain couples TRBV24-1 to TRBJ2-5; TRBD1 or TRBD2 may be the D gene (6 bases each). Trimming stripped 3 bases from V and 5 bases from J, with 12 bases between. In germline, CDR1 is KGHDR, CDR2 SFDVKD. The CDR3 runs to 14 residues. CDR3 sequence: CATSDAGGGETQYF. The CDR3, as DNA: TGTGCCACCAGTGATGCCGGGGGCGGCGAGACCCAGTACTTC.

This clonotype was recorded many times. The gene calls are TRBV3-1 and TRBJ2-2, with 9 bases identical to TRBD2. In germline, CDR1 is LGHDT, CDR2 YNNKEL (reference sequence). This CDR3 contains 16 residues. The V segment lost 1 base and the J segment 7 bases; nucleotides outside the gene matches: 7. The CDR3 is CASSQVASGENGELFF. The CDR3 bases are TGTGCCAGCAGCCAAGTCGCTAGCGGGGAGAACGGGGAGCTGTTTTTT.

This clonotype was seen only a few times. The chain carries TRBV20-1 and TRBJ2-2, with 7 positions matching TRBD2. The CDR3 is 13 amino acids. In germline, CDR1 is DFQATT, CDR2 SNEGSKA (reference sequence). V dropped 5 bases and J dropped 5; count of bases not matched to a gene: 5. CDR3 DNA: TGCAGTGCTGCTAGCGGTTCGACCGGGGAGCTGTTTTTT. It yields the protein CSAASGSTGELFF.

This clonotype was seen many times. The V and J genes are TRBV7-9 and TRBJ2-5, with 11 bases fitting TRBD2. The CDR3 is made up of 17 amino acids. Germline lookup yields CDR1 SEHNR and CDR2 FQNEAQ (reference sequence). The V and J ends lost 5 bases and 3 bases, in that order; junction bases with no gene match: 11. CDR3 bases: TGTGCCAGCAGCCGAAAAACCGGGACTAGCGGAAAAGAGACCCAGTACTTC. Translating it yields CASSRKTGTSGKETQYF. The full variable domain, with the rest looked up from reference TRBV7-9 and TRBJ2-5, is DTGVSQNPRHKITKRGQNVTFRCDPISEHNRLYWYRQTLGQGPEFLTYFQNEAQLEKSRLLSDRFSAERPKGSFSTLEIQRTEQGDSAMYLCASSRKTGTSGKETQYFGPGTRLLVL.

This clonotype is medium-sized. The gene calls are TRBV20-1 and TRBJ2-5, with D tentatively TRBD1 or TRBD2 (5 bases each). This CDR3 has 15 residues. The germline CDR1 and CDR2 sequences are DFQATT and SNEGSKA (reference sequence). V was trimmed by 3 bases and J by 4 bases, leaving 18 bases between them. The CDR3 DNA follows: TGCAGTGCTAGGTTAGGACACCATCGGGGAGAGACCCAGTACTTC. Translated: CSARLGHHRGETQYF.

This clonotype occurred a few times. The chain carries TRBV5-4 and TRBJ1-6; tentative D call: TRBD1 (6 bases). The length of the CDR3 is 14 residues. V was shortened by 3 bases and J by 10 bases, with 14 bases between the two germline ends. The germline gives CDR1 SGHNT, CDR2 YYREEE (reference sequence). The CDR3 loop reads CASSSGEAGSPLHF. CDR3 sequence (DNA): TGTGCCAGCAGCTCAGGGGAGGCAGGCTCACCCCTCCACTTT. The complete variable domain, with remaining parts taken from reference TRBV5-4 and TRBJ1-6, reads ETGVTQSPTHLIKTRGQQVTLRCSSQSGHNTVSWYQQALGQGPQFIFQYYREEENGRGNFPPRFSGLQFPNYSSELNVNALELDDSALYLCASSSGEAGSPLHFGNGTRLTVT.

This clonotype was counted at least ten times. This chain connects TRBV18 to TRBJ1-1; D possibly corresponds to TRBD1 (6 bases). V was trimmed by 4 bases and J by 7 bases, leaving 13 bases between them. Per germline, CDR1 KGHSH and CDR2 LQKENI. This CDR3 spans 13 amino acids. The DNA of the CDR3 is TGTGCCAGCTCACAGGGGACAACGCTTGAAGCTTTCTTT. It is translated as CASSQGTTLEAFF.

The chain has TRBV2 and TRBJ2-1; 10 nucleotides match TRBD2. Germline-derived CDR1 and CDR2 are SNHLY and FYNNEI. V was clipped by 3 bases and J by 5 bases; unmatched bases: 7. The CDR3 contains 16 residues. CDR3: CASSDLVAGGNNEQFF. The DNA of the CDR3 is TGTGCCAGCAGTGATTTAGTAGCGGGGGGCAACAATGAGCAGTTCTTC. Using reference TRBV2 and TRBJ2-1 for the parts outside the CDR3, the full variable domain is EPEVTQTPSHQVTQMGQEVILRCVPISNHLYFYWYRQILGQKVEFLVSFYNNEISEKSEIFDDQFSVERPDGSNFTLKIRSTKLEDSAMYFCASSDLVAGGNNEQFFGPGTRLTVL.

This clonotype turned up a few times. The CDR3 coding sequence is TGTGCCAGCAGCTTAAACCCCCCAGGGGGGAACACCGGGGAGCTGTTTTTT. This translates into CASSLNPPGGNTGELFF. The rearrangement links TRBV7-3 to TRBJ2-2, with TRBD1 identical over 7 bases. After removal of 1 base from V and 1 base from J, the junction contained 6 bases not matched to a gene. Germline loops: CDR1 SGHTA, CDR2 FQGTGA. The CDR3 spans 17 residues.